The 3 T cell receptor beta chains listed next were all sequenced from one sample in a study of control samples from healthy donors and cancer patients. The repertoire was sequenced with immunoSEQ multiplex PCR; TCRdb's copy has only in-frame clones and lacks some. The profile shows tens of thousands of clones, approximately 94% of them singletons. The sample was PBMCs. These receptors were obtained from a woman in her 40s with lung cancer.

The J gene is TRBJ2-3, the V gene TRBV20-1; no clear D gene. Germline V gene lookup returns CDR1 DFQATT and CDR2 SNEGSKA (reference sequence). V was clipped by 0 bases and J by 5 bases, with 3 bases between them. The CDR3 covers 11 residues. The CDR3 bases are TGCAGTGCTAGAGAAGGAGATACGCAGTATTTT. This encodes CSAREGDTQYF.

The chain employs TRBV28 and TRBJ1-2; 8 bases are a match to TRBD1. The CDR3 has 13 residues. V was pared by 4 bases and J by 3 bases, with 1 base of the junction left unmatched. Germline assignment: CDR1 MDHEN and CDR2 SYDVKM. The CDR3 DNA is TGTGCCAGCAGTTCGGGACAGGACTATGGCTACACCTTC. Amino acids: CASSSGQDYGYTF.

CDR3 DNA sequence: TGTGCCAGCAGCTTAAAAACAGGGAGTGGCGGCTACACCTTC. Its protein product is CASSLKTGSGGYTF. This rearrangement joins TRBV7-6 to TRBJ1-2; possible D gene TRBD1, 6 bases. Germline V lookup: CDR1 SGHVS, CDR2 FNYEAQ. Trimming took off 2 bases at V and 8 bases at J, with 15 bases between the two ends. This CDR3 is 14 amino acids long. Variable domain in full (rest from reference TRBV7-6 and TRBJ1-2): GAGVSQSPRYKVTKRGQDVALRCDPISGHVSLYWYRQALGQGPEFLTYFNYEAQQDKSGLPNDRFSAERPEGSISTLTIQRTEQRDSAMYRCASSLKTGSGGYTFGSGTRLTVV.